This T cell receptor beta chain originates from a study of Graves' ophthalmopathy and Graves' hyperthyroidism. Amplification of the TCR beta CDR3 regions used RNA transcripts (as template). HTBI primers primed a first-round RT-PCR, and a second-round multiplex PCR followed. Using its own MiXCR run on the multiplex PCR reads, TCRdb lists one record per CDR3 protein. The repertoire consists of under 350,000 distinct CDR3 sequences, with about 17% occurring once and the leading ten covering about 12%. This clonotype occurred many times. Trimming cost V 4 bases and J 5 bases; bases outside gene matches: 12. Germline V gives CDR1 DFQATT, CDR2 SNEGSKA (reference sequence). The CDR3 length is 16 residues.

Sequences were obtained from peripheral blood. This clonotype was sampled from an adult man with Graves' ophthalmopathy. This rearrangement joins TRBV20-1 to TRBJ2-5; 11 positions match TRBD2. This chain's CDR3 is CSAIESSGGFTETQYF. The CDR3 DNA reads TGCAGTGCTATTGAGTCTAGCGGGGGGTTTACGGAGACCCAGTACTTC.